This TCR beta chain was sequenced for a study of blood T cell repertoires in COVID-19. The wider study: COVID-19 samples, acute and convalescent, were from the United States, Italy and Spain. T cells, B-cell-depleted T cells, or PBMCs provided the cDNA or gDNA that served as material.

Original handling: How many nucleated cells were present was estimated from reference gene primer amplification. Some clones are missing from TCRdb's copy, which holds only in-frame ones; the method was immunoSEQ multiplex PCR. That table gives V, J and clone size, and the DNA gave D and trimming. The sample records approximately 94,000 clones, under 85% being singletons. The CDR3 loop spans 16 amino acids. Germline V gene lookup returns CDR1 MDHEN and CDR2 SYDVKM. With 5 bases clipped from V and 1 base from J, the junction kept 8 bases outside the gene matches. The receptor's source is a human donor in a cohort sampled during active COVID-19. The V call is TRBV28, the J call TRBJ1-5; TRBD1 matches 7 bases. Material for sequencing was peripheral blood. In DNA, the CDR3 is TGTGCCAGCAGTCGTACAGGGGTCTGGAGCAATCAGCCCCAGCATTTT. Translating it yields CASSRTGVWSNQPQHF.